The rows below give T cell receptor beta chains drawn from one sample of a study of shared clonotypes between healthy human individuals. Sequencing used immunoSEQ multiplex PCR; TCRdb keeps in-frame clones, though not all of them. The sample has over a million clones, more than 95% seen once. Sequencing input: naive CD4+ T cells sorted from blood. Every receptor here comes from a man aged 25-45 years in good health. Both conserved end residues are part of each CDR3. Fields, in order: V gene, D gene, J gene, clone size, CDR3 DNA, CDR3 protein. The D gene is left open where the match is weak. Clone size, where shown, is once, few, many, or a class for clones that have expanded.

v_gene: TRBV30; d_gene: NA; j_gene: TRBJ2-5; abundance: NA; CDR3nt: TGTGCCTGGGGACGGGAGACCCAGTACTTC; CDR3aa: CAWGRETQYF
v_gene: TRBV7-2; d_gene: TRBD1; j_gene: TRBJ2-5; abundance: NA; CDR3nt: TGTGCCAGCAGCATTGGGACAGGGCTAGAGACCCAGTACTTC; CDR3aa: CASSIGTGLETQYF
v_gene: TRBV7-2; d_gene: TRBD2; j_gene: TRBJ2-3; abundance: NA; CDR3nt: TGTGCCAGCAGCTTCCCTAGCGGTGCTAGCACAGATACGCAGTATTTT; CDR3aa: CASSFPSGASTDTQYF
v_gene: TRBV2; d_gene: TRBD1; j_gene: TRBJ2-7; abundance: once; CDR3nt: TGTGCCAGCAGTGTGGGACAGGTCTCCTACGAGCAGTACTTC; CDR3aa: CASSVGQVSYEQYF
v_gene: TRBV2; d_gene: NA; j_gene: TRBJ1-2; abundance: NA; CDR3nt: TGTGCCAGCAGTGCGGGGACCGCTGGCTACACCTTC; CDR3aa: CASSAGTAGYTF
v_gene: TRBV30; d_gene: NA; j_gene: TRBJ1-2; abundance: NA; CDR3nt: TGTGCCTGGAGTGTATTTCGTGGGATTGGGCGTACTTATGGCTACACCTTC; CDR3aa: CAWSVFRGIGRTYGYTF
v_gene: TRBV7-2; d_gene: NA; j_gene: TRBJ1-1; abundance: NA; CDR3nt: TGTGCCAGCAGCTTAGAATATATGGCGGGAGAAGCTTTCTTT; CDR3aa: CASSLEYMAGEAFF
v_gene: TRBV6-1; d_gene: NA; j_gene: TRBJ2-6; abundance: NA; CDR3nt: TGTGCCAGCAGAGGCCCGGGGGCCAACGTCCTGACTTTC; CDR3aa: CASRGPGANVLTF
v_gene: TRBV5-1; d_gene: NA; j_gene: TRBJ2-5; abundance: NA; CDR3nt: TGCGCCAGCAGCTCGATGGCGACACAAGAGACCCAGTACTTC; CDR3aa: CASSSMATQETQYF
v_gene: TRBV2; d_gene: TRBD1; j_gene: TRBJ2-7; abundance: NA; CDR3nt: TGTGCCAGCAGTTTGGACAGGATAGCTTCCTACGAGCAGTACTTC; CDR3aa: CASSLDRIASYEQYF
v_gene: TRBV6-9; d_gene: NA; j_gene: TRBJ1-3; abundance: NA; CDR3nt: TGTGCCAGCAGCTGGGACATATCTGGAAACACCATATATTTT; CDR3aa: CASSWDISGNTIYF
v_gene: TRBV10-3; d_gene: NA; j_gene: TRBJ2-5; abundance: NA; CDR3nt: TGTGCCATCAGTGAGGGGAGCATCGGCGGGGAGACCCAGTACTTC; CDR3aa: CAISEGSIGGETQYF
v_gene: TRBV21-1; d_gene: NA; j_gene: TRBJ2-2; abundance: NA; CDR3nt: TGTGCCAGCAGTGGGTACGCAGGGGGCAGGACCGGGGAGCTGTTTTTT; CDR3aa: CASSGYAGGRTGELFF
v_gene: TRBV25-1; d_gene: TRBD1; j_gene: TRBJ2-7; abundance: NA; CDR3nt: TGTGCCAGCAGTGAAGTTAGGACAGGTTCCTACGAGCAGTACTTC; CDR3aa: CASSEVRTGSYEQYF
v_gene: TRBV2; d_gene: NA; j_gene: TRBJ2-6; abundance: NA; CDR3nt: TGTGCCAGCAGTTTCTTATCTGTTGGGGCCAACGTCCTGACTTTC; CDR3aa: CASSFLSVGANVLTF
v_gene: TRBV5-1; d_gene: TRBD1; j_gene: TRBJ2-7; abundance: few; CDR3nt: TGCGCCAGCAGCCCCTCGGGACAGCACTACGAGCAGTACTTC; CDR3aa: CASSPSGQHYEQYF
v_gene: TRBV11-2; d_gene: NA; j_gene: TRBJ1-2; abundance: NA; CDR3nt: TGTGCCAGCAGCTTAAATGGGAACTATGGCTACACCTTC; CDR3aa: CASSLNGNYGYTF
v_gene: TRBV5-1; d_gene: NA; j_gene: TRBJ2-3; abundance: NA; CDR3nt: TGCGCCAGCAGCTTGGGAGGGGGAACAGATACGCAGTATTTT; CDR3aa: CASSLGGGTDTQYF
v_gene: TRBV6-5; d_gene: NA; j_gene: TRBJ1-2; abundance: NA; CDR3nt: TGTGCCAGCAGCCTCAACAGCTACACCTTC; CDR3aa: CASSLNSYTF
v_gene: TRBV18; d_gene: NA; j_gene: TRBJ1-5; abundance: NA; CDR3nt: TGTGCCAGCTCACCGACCGGGCAGCCCCAGCATTTT; CDR3aa: CASSPTGQPQHF
v_gene: TRBV7-9; d_gene: NA; j_gene: TRBJ1-1; abundance: NA; CDR3nt: TGTGCCAGCAGCTCATTCGTGAACACTGAAGCTTTCTTT; CDR3aa: CASSSFVNTEAFF
v_gene: TRBV7-9; d_gene: NA; j_gene: TRBJ1-3; abundance: NA; CDR3nt: TGTGCCAGCAGCTTAATCATCGGCCTTAACTCTGGAAACACCATATATTTT; CDR3aa: CASSLIIGLNSGNTIYF
v_gene: TRBV5-1; d_gene: TRBD1; j_gene: TRBJ1-2; abundance: NA; CDR3nt: TGCGCCAGCAGCCTGGACAGGGGTTTCGTCACCTTC; CDR3aa: CASSLDRGFVTF